This T cell receptor (beta chain) was identified during a study of cytomegalovirus exposure and HLA in healthy donors (dated by TCRdb to the late 2010s). Broadly, across the study: In an earlier analysis of 587 of the donors, under 300 Gb of sequence data and some 100 million unique TCR beta sequences from about 179 million T cells were reported. The T cell repertoires of under 750 subjects were profiled by immunosequencing and related to cytomegalovirus serostatus. An early release covering over 500 HLA-typed donors comprised around 300 gigabases of sequencing data and around 80 million unique TCR sequences. In addition to the first cohort of roughly 700 subjects, a separate validation cohort of 100 to 150 different subjects was used. Every repertoire in the discovery cohort had been generated on one and the same sequencing platform. An earlier analysis of roughly 580 of the donors used high-throughput TCR beta sequencing to judge whether each TCR beta V gene segment behaved as functional or pseudogenic. A later analysis re-examined previously published TCR beta repertoires from hundreds of donors and added high-resolution HLA genotyping to investigate patterns of TCR occurrence. Among almost 400 genotyped donors of the cohort, an average of about 240,000 unique TCR beta nucleotide sequences were sequenced per donor, around a sixth of them non-productive. Both class I and class II loci were covered by HLA typing, at four-digit resolution. To predict cytomegalovirus infection status, the study combined high-throughput TCR immunosequencing, statistical association of individual TCRs with disease status, and machine learning. Donor age, sex, ethnicity and CMV serostatus were compiled alongside the repertoire data. Genome-wide SNP genotypes for about 55% of the roughly 670 donors were used in a later genetic analysis, which treated that subset as a discovery cohort. The study aimed to test whether cataloging public T cell receptors could reveal signatures of past pathogen exposure. The number of donors typed differed by locus, with 629-630 for A, B, C, DRB1 and DQB1, roughly 520 for DQA1, 600 to 610 for DPA1, and roughly 450 for DPB1. Because of strong linkage in the cohort, roughly five DR-DQ haplotypes were treated as single units for association and clustering. Among the roughly 380 genotyped donors, around 81% belonged to the genetic ancestry cluster associated with self-reported Caucasian donors. In the later analysis, no new phenotypic data were used to find candidate immune exposures; instead, reliance was placed on TCR beta sequences and their occurrence across donors.

The CDR3 numbers 13 residues from cysteine through phenylalanine. Of the read, only the CDR3 DNA is kept; its 39 bases are in frame from base 1. V is clipped by 4 bases and J by 7 bases, and the sequence between their germline boundaries is 13 bases long. CDR1 MRHNA and CDR2 SNTAGT are derived from the germline V gene. The cohort consisted of hundreds of healthy bone marrow donors. At the time of sampling, all cohort members were nominally healthy, though unrecorded immune exposures were likely present. The donor was CMV seropositive and belonged to the group of over 250 seropositive cohort members. A peripheral blood sample was collected from each donor, and TCR beta sequencing was performed on peripheral blood mononuclear cells. The Qiagen DNeasy Blood Extraction Kit was used to extract genomic DNA from the blood cell samples. What the work shows at the level of the full study, not this receptor alone: This cohort had only TCR beta chains sequenced, and the lack of alpha or paired-chain data limited which features could be detected. Because HLA typing was unavailable for some donors at each locus, only the typed subset was used in association tests. Broadly in line with IMGT annotations, most TCR beta V segments showed up in productive rearrangements about 90% or about 30% of the time in an earlier analysis of 450 to 750 of the donors. Compared with equally common non-associated chains, HLA-associated TCR beta chains in a later analysis were more clonally expanded and had lower generation probabilities. Cytomegalovirus status was reported to be diagnosed by the classifier with high specificity and sensitivity in both the original and validation cohorts. The authors suggested that the approach could potentially be extended to other disease states and immunological phenotypes. When HLA alleles, especially DR and DQ, strongly co-occurred, attributing TCR associations to individual alleles was difficult. In vitro tests confirmed that a few of the cytomegalovirus-associated TCR beta chains recognize cytomegalovirus antigens. The only immune exposure information available for the cohort was CMV serostatus. Roughly uniform sequencing depth across donors was assumed in presence/absence analyses, although this assumption may not hold. A further reported finding was that TCR beta sequences accurately predicted the HLA-A and HLA-B alleles for most subjects in the first cohort. In a later analysis, TCR association rates were found to vary across HLA loci, with the most associated TCRs seen for DRB1 alleles and the fewest for HLA-C alleles. Some IMGT-functional V segments, including TRBV6-2 and TRBV6-3, could not be distinguished by the 87-base-pair reads and were therefore excluded. Specific HLA alleles were associated with roughly 17,000 TCR beta sequences at a false discovery rate of 0.05 in a later analysis. Correlated functional status among segregating V segments might be attributable to linkage disequilibrium, but an unknown experimental factor could not be ruled out. A later genetic analysis reported fewer N-insertions in productive TCRs among donors in an Asian-associated ancestry cluster than the approximately 670-donor mean. The earlier analysis of almost 600 of the donors excluded 15 to 20 rarely observed V segments, including chromosome 9 orphons, because counts were too low. V-gene and J-gene trimming of TCR beta chains was associated with a missense DCLRE1C variant in a later genetic analysis, and the association was replicated in an independent cohort. Across donors, most TCR sequences were observed very rarely, whereas some public TCRs were present in many individuals. The study gave a list of some 150 TCR beta chains associated with cytomegalovirus. According to a later analysis, most CMV-associated TCR beta chains appeared to be HLA-restricted, and the HLA associations seemed to be driven largely by CMV exposure. A cluster of highly shared sequence variants was judged likely to represent a technical artifact of the sequencing pipeline. A later analysis reported that several top co-occurrence clusters appeared linked to parvovirus B19, influenza, CMV and Epstein-Barr virus.

The library was prepared using the immunoSEQ multiplex PCR assay. For the multiplex PCR, a mixture combining 60 forward primers for TCR Vbeta segments and 13 reverse primers for TCR Jbeta segments was used. The CDR3 region of rearranged TCR beta genes was amplified from genomic DNA with a multiplex PCR assay. The amplified TCR beta libraries were sequenced on the Illumina HiSeq System as 87-base-pair reads. Per the original workflow: Across the roughly 640 repertoires, a later analysis counted some 80 million unique TCR beta chains, roughly 11 million of which were shared by at least two donors. Raw reads were error-corrected and collapsed into unique sequences by a nearest-neighbor algorithm in which closely related sequences were merged to remove PCR and sequencing errors. V, D and J gene segments were assigned by aligning CDR3 sequences to IMGT reference sequences. For a sequence to be retained, at least a six-nucleotide match to both a V gene segment and a J gene segment was required. Rearrangements were called productive when the CDR3 lacked stop codons and stayed in frame with V and J; all others were non-productive. Following IMGT convention, CDR3 was defined as the stretch from the second conserved V-encoded cysteine to the conserved J-encoded phenylalanine. The earlier analysis of approximately 500 of the donors excluded sequences that lacked an unambiguous match to a single V gene segment. In an earlier analysis of some 590 of the donors, V segments were called functional above 56.7% productive rearrangements and were called segregating when the between-donor standard deviation exceeded 5%. A statistical classification framework was built for diagnosing cytomegalovirus status from the catalog of TCR beta chain sequences. A later analysis assigned V and J genes by comparing TCR nucleotide sequences with IMGT/GENE-DB human TR gene sequences. A later analysis assigned CDR3 sequences and most-parsimonious VDJ recombination scenarios with the TCRdist pipeline. In a later analysis, every TCR beta chain was defined by the combination of its CDR3 amino acid sequence and its V-gene family, and reads without a unique V-gene family were dropped. In a later analysis, 450 to 600 highly shared, low-generation-probability nucleotide sequences were removed to address suspected cross-contamination and a sequencing artifact. A later analysis calculated a clonal expansion index for each public chain from normalized within-repertoire ranks of inferred template counts. In a later analysis, generation probabilities were computed with a VDJ recombination model fitted to out-of-frame rearrangements, and the resulting probabilities were checked against IGoR. In a later analysis, TCR-TCR, TCR-HLA and TCR-CMV co-occurrence was scored with hypergeometric tests, and a repertoire-size bias correction was applied to TCR pairs. To estimate false discovery rates, a later analysis permuted the HLA or CMV assignments 20 times. A later analysis grouped co-occurring TCRs with DBSCAN, adding TCRdist sequence similarity when clustering within HLA-allele-positive subsets. For co-occurrence clustering, repertoires with fewer than 30,000 or more than 120,000 public chains were excluded, along with a handful of repertoires with anomalous nucleotide sharing. In its TCRdb copy, this immuneACCESS table keeps in-frame sequences only and misses some clones. Where compared with another copy, unresolved V genes explain less than half of these, and the others have no known cause. D and trimming were read from the DNA, whereas the V and J calls and clone size are those reported in that table. Counted in this sample were fewer than 150,000 clones; less than 80% of them appeared once. The ten largest clones capture around 3.9% of the sample.

This clone was counted a few times. Its antigen remains unidentified. Per-base quality was not reported, and no clone a single base away is much larger than it. The origin of this receptor is a woman in her thirties or forties in good health and CMV-seropositive. Sequenced: PBMCs. In this chain, TRBV6-4 is recombined with TRBJ1-1, and possibly TRBD1, on 5 matching bases. The CDR3: CASSGTPRYEAFF. The nucleotides are TGTGCCAGCAGTGGGACACCTCGCTATGAAGCTTTCTTT.